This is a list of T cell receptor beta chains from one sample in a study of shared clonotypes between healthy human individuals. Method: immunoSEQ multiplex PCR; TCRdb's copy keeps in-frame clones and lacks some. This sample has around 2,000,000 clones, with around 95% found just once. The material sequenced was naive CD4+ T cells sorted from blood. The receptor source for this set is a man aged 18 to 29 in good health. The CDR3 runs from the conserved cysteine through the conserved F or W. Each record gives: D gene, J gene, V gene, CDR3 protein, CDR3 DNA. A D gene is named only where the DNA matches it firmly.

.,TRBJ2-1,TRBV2,CASRTSHNAYNEQFF,TGTGCCAGCAGGACTTCCCACAACGCCTACAATGAGCAGTTCTTC
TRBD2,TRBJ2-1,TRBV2,CASHLAGGTYNEQFF,TGTGCCAGTCACTTAGCGGGGGGAACCTACAATGAGCAGTTCTTC
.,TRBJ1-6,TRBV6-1,CASSGTGGNNSPLHF,TGTGCCAGCAGTGGTACTGGGGGAAATAATTCACCCCTCCACTTT
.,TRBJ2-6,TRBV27,CASGDQKRSGANVLTF,TGTGCCAGCGGAGATCAGAAGCGTTCTGGGGCCAACGTCCTGACTTTC
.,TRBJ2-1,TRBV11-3,CASSLGENEQFF,TGTGCCAGCAGCTTAGGGGAAAATGAGCAGTTCTTC
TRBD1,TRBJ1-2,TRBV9,CASSGQGNYGYTF,TGTGCCAGCAGCGGACAGGGGAACTATGGCTACACCTTC
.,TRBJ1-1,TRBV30,CAWNRAFF,TGTGCCTGGAATCGGGCTTTCTTT
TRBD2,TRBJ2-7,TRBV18,CASSPITTSGRAAQYF,TGTGCCAGCTCCCCGATTACGACTAGCGGGAGGGCCGCGCAGTACTTC
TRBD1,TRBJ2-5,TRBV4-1,CASSPLTGVQETQYF,TGCGCCAGCAGCCCCCTGACAGGGGTGCAAGAGACCCAGTACTTC
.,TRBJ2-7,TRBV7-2,CASSLKGYEQYF,TGTGCCAGCAGCTTAAAGGGTTACGAGCAGTACTTC
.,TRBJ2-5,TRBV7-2,CASSSGVISQETQYF,TGTGCCAGCAGCTCAGGAGTAATCTCCCAAGAGACCCAGTACTTC
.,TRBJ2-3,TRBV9,CASSSRTRDTQYF,TGTGCCAGCAGCAGCAGGACCCGGGATACGCAGTATTTT
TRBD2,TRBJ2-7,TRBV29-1,CSVSTSGGSYEQYF,TGCAGCGTATCCACTAGCGGAGGCTCCTACGAGCAGTACTTC
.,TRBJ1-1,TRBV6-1,CASSAGTNVAEAFF,TGTGCCAGCAGTGCCGGGACCAACGTCGCTGAAGCTTTCTTT
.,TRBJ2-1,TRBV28,CASSFSGVSYNEQFF,TGTGCCAGCAGTTTCTCGGGGGTCTCCTACAATGAGCAGTTCTTC
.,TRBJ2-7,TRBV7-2,CASSLVGGVEYEQYF,TGTGCCAGCAGCTTAGTTGGTGGGGTTGAGTACGAGCAGTACTTC